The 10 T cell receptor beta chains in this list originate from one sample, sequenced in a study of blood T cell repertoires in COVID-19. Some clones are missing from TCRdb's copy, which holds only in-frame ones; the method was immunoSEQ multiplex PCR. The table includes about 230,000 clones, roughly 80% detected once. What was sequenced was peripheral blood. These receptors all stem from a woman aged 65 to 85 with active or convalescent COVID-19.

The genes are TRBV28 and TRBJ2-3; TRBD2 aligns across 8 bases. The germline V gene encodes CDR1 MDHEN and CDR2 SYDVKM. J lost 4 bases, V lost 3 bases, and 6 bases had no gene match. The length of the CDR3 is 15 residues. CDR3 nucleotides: TGTGCCAGCAGTTTTCCGGGAGGGCCATCAGATACGCAGTATTTT. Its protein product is CASSFPGGPSDTQYF.

CDR3 in amino acids: CASSSAPRRGGELFF. As DNA, the CDR3 is TGCGCCAGCAGCTCGGCCCCTCGCCGGGGCGGGGAGCTGTTTTTT. This sequence joins TRBV5-1 and TRBJ2-2, with D possibly being TRBD2 (5 bases). Germline V gives CDR1 SGHRS, CDR2 YFSETQ. The CDR3 has 15 amino acids. Deletions cut 3 bases from V and 7 bases from J, with 16 bases between.

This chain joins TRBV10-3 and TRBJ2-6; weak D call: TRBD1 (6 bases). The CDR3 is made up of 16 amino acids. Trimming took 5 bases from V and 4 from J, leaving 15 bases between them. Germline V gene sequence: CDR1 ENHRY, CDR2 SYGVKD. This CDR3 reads CAISKQGGSGANVLTF. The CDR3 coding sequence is TGTGCCATCAGTAAGCAAGGGGGTTCCGGGGCCAACGTCCTGACTTTC.

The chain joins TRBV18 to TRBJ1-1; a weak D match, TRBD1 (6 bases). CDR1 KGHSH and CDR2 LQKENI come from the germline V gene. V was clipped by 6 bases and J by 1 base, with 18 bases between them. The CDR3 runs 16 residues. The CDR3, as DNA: TGTGCCAGCTCCCTAGGATACGGGACACCGAACACTGAAGCTTTCTTT. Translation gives CASSLGYGTPNTEAFF.

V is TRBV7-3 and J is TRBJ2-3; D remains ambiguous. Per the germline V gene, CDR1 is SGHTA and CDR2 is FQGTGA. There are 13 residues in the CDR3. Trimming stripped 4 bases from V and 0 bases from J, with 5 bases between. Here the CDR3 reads CASSSGSTDTQYF. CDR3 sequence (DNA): TGTGCCAGCAGCTCCGGGAGCACAGATACGCAGTATTTT.

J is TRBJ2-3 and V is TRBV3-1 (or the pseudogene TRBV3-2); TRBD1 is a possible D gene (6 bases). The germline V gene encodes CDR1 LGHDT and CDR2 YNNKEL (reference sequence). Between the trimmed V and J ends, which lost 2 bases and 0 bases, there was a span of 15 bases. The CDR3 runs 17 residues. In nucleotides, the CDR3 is TGTGCCAGCAGCCAAATTGGCTTGGGGGCCAGCACAGATACGCAGTATTTT. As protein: CASSQIGLGASTDTQYF.

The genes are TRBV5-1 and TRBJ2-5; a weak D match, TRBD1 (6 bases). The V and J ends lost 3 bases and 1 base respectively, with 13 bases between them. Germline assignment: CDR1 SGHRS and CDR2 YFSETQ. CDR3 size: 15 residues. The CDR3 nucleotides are TGCGCCAGCAGCTCCCTGGGGGCAGTCCAAGAGACCCAGTACTTC. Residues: CASSSLGAVQETQYF. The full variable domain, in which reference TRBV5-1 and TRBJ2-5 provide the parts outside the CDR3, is KAGVTQTPRYLIKTRGQQVTLSCSPISGHRSVSWYQQTPGQGLQFLFEYFSETQRNKGNFPGRFSGRQFSNSRSEMNVSTLELGDSALYLCASSSLGAVQETQYFGPGTRLLVL.

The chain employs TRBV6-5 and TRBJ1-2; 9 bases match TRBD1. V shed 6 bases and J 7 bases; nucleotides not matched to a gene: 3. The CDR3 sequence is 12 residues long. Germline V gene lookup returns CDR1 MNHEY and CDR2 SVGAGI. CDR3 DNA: TGTGCCAGCAGGGGGACAGGGCTTGGCTACACCTTC. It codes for CASRGTGLGYTF.

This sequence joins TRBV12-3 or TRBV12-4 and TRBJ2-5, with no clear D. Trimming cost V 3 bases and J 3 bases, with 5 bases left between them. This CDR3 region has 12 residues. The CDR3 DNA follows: TGTGCCAGCAGTTTGCAGGAAGAGACCCAGTACTTC. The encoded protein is CASSLQEETQYF.

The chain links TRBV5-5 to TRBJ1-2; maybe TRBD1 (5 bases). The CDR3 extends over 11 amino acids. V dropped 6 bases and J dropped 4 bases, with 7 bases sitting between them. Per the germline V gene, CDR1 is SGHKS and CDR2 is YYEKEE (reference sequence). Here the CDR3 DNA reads TGTGCCAGCATCGGGGGCTATGGCTACACCTTC. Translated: CASIGGYGYTF.